This T cell receptor beta chain derives from a study of radiation and T cells in renal cell carcinoma. CDR3 length: 12 residues. Per germline, CDR1 SGHNT and CDR2 YYREEE (reference sequence). Trimming took off 4 bases at V and 7 bases at J, with 11 bases between the two ends. Using immunoSEQ multiplex PCR, the repertoire was profiled, and TCRdb retains in-frame clones only, with some absent. The table shows some 16,000 clones, with 50% occurring only once. Treatment in this sample: 15 Gy SBRT to primary tumor, nephrectomy 4 weeks later. The chain couples TRBV5-4 to TRBJ1-1; a weak D match, TRBD1 (5 bases). The origin of this receptor is a woman aged 60 to 75 with renal cell carcinoma. The sample was tumor tissue, taken from a patient whose treatment included radiotherapy and nephrectomy. The chain's CDR3 is CASSLGPDEAFF. The CDR3, as DNA: TGTGCCAGCAGCCTGGGACCCGATGAAGCTTTCTTT.